The present TCR beta chain was sequenced within a study of Graves' ophthalmopathy and Graves' hyperthyroidism. For the study at large: Ahead of any treatment, peripheral blood was obtained at the initial diagnosis.

Regarding the study as a whole: Researchers report that a 13-signature model separated ophthalmopathy from stable hyperthyroidism, posting less than 90% sensitivity and about 80% specificity.

As regards this clonotype: Its cognate antigen is unknown.

RNA served as the template for amplifying TCR beta CDR3 regions. An opening RT-PCR round employed HTBI primers and preceded a second-round multiplex PCR. TCRdb redid the calling of the multiplex PCR reads with MiXCR, one entry per CDR3 protein. The sample lists about 620,000 distinct CDR3 sequences, about 20% occurring once. Orbital computed tomography and thyroid ultrasound, along with TRAb, serum thyroxine and clinical symptoms, underpinned diagnosis. The sequence was collected from a woman aged 18-29 years with stable Graves' hyperthyroidism. Some clones in this sample may be carry-over from other donors' samples. The sequencing input was peripheral blood.

The CDR3, as DNA: TGTGCCAGTAGTTTCGGCCCCTTCGGGCAGCCCCAGCATTTT. Translation gives CASSFGPFGQPQHF. This chain uses TRBV19 with TRBJ1-5; D not certain. Trimming removed 5 bases from V and 7 bases from J, with 15 bases in between. The germline gives CDR1 LNHDA, CDR2 SQIVND (reference sequence). The CDR3 has 14 residues.